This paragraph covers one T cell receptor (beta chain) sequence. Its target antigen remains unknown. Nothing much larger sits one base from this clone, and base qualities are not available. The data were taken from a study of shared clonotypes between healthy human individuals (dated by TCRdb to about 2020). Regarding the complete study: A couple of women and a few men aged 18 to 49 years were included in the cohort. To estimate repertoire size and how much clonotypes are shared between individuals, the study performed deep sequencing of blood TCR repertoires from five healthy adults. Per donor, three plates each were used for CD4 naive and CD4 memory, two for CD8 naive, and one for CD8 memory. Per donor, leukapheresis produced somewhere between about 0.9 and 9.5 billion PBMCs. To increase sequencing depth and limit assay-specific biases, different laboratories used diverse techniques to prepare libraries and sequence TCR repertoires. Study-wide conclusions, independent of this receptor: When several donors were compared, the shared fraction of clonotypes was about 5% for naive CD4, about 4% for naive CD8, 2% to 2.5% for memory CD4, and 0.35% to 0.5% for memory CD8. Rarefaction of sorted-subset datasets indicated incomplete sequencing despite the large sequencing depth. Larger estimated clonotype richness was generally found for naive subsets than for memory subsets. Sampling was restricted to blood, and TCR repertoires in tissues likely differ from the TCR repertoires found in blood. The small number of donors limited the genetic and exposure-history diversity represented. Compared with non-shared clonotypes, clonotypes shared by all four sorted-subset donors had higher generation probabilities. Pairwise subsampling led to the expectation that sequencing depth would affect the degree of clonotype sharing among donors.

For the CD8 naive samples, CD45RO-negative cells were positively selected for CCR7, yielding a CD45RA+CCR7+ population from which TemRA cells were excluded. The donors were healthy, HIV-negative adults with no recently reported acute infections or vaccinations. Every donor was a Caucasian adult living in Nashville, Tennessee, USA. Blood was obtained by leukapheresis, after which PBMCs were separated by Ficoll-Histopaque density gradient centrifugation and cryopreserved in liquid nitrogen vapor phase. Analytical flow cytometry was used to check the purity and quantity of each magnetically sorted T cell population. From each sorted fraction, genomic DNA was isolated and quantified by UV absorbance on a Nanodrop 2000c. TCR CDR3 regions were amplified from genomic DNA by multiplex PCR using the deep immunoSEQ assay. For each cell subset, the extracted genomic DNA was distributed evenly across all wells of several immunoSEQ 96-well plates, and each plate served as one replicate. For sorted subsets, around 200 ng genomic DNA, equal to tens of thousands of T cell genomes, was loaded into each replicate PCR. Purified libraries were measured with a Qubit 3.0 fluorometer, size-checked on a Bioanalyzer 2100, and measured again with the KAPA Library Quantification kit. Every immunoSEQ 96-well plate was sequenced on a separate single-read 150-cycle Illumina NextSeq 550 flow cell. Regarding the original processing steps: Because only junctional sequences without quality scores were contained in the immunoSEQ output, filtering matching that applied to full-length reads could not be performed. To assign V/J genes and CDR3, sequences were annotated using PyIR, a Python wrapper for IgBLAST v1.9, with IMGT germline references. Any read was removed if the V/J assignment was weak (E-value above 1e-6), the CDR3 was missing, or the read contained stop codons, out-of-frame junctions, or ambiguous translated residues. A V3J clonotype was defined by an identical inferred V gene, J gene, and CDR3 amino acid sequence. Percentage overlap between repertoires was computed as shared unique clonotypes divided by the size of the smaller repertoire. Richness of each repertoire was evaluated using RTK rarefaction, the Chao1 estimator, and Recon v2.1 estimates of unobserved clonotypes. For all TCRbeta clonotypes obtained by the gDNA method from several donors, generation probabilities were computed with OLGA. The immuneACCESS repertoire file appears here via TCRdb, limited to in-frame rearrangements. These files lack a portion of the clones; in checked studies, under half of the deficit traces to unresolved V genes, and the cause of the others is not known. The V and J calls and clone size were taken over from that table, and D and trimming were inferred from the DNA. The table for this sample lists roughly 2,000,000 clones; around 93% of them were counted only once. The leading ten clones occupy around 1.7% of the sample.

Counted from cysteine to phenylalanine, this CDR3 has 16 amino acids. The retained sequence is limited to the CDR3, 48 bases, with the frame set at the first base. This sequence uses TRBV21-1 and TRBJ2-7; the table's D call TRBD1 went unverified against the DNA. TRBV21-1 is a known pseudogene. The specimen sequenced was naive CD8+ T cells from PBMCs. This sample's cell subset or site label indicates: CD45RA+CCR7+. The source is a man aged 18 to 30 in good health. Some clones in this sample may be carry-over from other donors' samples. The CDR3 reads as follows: CASSRQDSTRSYEQYF. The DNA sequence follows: TGTGCCAGCAGCAGACAGGACAGTACCCGGTCCTACGAGCAGTACTTC.